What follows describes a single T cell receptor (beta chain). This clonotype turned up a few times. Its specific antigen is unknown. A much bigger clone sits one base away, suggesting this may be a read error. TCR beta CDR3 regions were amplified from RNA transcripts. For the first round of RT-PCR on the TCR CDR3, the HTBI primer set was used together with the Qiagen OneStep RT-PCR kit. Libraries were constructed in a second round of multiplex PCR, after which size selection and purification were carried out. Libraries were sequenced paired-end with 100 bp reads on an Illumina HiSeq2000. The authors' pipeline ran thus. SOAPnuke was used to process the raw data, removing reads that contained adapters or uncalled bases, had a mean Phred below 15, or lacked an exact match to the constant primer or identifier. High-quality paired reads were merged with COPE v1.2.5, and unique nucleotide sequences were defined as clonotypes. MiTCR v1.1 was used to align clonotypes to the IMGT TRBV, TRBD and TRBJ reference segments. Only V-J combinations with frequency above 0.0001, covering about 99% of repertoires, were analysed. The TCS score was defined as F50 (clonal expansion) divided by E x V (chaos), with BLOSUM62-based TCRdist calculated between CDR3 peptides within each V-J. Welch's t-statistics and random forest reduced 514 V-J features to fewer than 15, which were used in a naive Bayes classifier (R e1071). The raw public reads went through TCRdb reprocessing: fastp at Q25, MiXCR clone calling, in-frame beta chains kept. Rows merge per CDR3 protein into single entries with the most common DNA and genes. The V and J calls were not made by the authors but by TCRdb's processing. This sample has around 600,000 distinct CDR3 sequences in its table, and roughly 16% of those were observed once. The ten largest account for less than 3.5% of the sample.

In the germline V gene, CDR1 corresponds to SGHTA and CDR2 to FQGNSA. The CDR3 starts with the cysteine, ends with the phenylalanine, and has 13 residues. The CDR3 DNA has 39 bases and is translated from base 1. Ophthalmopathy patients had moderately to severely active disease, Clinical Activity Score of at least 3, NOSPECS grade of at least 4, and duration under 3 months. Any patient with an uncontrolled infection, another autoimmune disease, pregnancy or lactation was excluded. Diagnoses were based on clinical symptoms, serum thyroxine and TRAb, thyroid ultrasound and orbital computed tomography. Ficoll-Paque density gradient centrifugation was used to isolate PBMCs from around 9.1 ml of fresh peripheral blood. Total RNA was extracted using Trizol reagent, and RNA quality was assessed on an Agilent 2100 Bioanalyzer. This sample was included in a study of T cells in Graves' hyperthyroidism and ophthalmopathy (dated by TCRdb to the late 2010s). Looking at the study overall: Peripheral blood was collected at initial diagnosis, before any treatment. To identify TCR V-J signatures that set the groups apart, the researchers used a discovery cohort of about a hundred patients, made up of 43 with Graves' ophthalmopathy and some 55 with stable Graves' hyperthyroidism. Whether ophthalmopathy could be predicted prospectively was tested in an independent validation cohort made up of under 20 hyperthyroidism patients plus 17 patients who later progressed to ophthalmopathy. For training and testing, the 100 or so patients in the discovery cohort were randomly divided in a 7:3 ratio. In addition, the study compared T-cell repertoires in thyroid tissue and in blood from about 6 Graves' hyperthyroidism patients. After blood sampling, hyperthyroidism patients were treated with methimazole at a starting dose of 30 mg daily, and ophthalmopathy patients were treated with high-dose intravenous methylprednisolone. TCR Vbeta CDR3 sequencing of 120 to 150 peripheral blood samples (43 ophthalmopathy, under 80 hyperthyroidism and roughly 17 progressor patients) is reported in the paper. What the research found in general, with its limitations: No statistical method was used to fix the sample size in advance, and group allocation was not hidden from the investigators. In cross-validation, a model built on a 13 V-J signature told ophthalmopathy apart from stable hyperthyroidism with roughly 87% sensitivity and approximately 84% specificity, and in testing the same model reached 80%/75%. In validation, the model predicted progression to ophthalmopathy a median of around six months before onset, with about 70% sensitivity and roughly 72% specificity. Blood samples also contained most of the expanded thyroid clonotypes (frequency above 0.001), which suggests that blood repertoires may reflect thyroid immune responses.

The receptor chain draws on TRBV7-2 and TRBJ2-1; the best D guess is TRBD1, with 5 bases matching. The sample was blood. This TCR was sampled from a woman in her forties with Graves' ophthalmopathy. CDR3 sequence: CASSFNRYNERFF. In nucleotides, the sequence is TGTGCCAGCAGCTTCAACAGGTACAATGAGCGGTTCTTC.